Listed here is a single T cell receptor beta chain. The data derive from a study of blood T cell repertoires in COVID-19. Study at large: Donors in the United States, Italy and Spain gave samples during acute or convalescent COVID-19.

Original methodology: How many nucleated cells were present was estimated from reference gene primer amplification. Only in-frame clones appear in the TCRdb table, and some are missing; sequencing was by immunoSEQ multiplex PCR. Clone size and V and J calls were adopted from that table, with D and trimming inferred from the DNA. The sample holds about 200,000 clones, around 85% seen once. With 4 bases removed from V and 7 bases from J, the gap between germline ends came to 19 bases. From germline, CDR1 is LNHDA and CDR2 SQIVND (reference sequence). The CDR3 extends over 15 amino acids. The rearrangement joins TRBV19 to TRBJ1-1, with a tentative D call TRBD1 (6 bases). The sequenced sample consisted of peripheral blood. The clonotype comes from a woman aged 45-60 years with acute or convalescent COVID-19. CDR3 residues: CASSTKQLGANEAFF. DNA for the CDR3: TGTGCCAGTAGTACAAAACAATTGGGGGCTAATGAAGCTTTCTTT.